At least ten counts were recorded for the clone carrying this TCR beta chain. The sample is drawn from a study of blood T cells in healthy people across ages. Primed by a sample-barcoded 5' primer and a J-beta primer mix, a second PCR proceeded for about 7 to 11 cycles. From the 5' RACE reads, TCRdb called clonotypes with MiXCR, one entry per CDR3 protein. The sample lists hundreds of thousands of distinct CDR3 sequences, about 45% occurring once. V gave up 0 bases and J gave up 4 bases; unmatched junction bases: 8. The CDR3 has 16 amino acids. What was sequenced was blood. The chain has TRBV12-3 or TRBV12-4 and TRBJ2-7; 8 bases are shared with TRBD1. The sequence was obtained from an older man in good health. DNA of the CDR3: TGTGCCAGCAGTTTAGCTGGGGCAGGGGGCATTTACGAGCAGTACTTC. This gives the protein CASSLAGAGGIYEQYF.